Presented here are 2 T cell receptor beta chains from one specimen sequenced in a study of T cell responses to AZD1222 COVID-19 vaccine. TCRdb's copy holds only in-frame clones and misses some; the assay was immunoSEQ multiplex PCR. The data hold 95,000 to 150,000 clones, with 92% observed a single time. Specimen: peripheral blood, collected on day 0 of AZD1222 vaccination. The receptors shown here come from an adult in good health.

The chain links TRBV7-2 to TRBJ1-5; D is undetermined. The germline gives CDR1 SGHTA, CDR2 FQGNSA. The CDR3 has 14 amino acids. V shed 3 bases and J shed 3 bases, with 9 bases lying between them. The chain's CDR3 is CASSFFVDNQPQHF. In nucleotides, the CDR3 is TGTGCCAGCAGCTTCTTCGTGGACAATCAGCCCCAGCATTTT.

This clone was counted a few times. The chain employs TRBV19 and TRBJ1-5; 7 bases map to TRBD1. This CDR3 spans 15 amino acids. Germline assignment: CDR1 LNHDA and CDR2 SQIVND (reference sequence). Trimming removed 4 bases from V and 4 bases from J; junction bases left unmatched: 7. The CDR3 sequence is CASSTAQGRNQPQHF. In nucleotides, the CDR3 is TGTGCCAGTAGTACAGCACAGGGGAGGAATCAGCCCCAGCATTTT.